This T cell receptor (beta chain) was identified in a study of T cells in Graves' hyperthyroidism and ophthalmopathy. Study summary: Blood from the periphery was taken at initial diagnosis, before any treatment. The study, taken as a whole, reports: Ophthalmopathy was told apart from stable hyperthyroidism by a 13 V-J model.

Regarding this clonotype: Its target is unknown.

TCR beta CDR3 regions were amplified from RNA. Initially, a first-round RT-PCR of the TCR CDR3 employed the HTBI primer set. TCRdb ran MiXCR on the multiplex PCR reads and lists one entry per CDR3 protein. The table shows some 300,000 distinct CDR3 sequences, with 15% to 20% occurring only once. This CDR3 has 14 residues. Trimming took off 5 bases at V and 0 bases at J, with 7 bases between the two ends. Germline V gene lookup returns CDR1 SEHNR and CDR2 FQNEAQ (reference sequence). On the basis of clinical symptoms, serum thyroxine and TRAb, thyroid ultrasound and orbital computed tomography, diagnoses were made.

The V and J genes are TRBV7-9 and TRBJ2-2; D remains unclear. The sequencing input was blood. This clonotype originated in a man aged 30 to 45 with Graves' hyperthyroidism. CDR3 bases: TGTGCCAGCAGCCACAATTCGAACACCGGGGAGCTGTTTTTT. Amino acid sequence: CASSHNSNTGELFF.